The T cell receptor (beta chain) under discussion was sequenced for a study of human T cells and chemical hapten exposure. Study background: Throughout the approximately 26-week study, diphenylcyclopropenone was applied weekly to the patients' scalps. Study-wide results and caveats: The study found that DPC sensitization did not change TCRs above 1 in 1000 frequency.

This clonotype was observed a few times. The antigen is undetermined. The ends lost 4 bases at V and 5 bases at J; junction bases unmatched: 6. The CDR3 covers 15 residues. Germline CDR1 and CDR2: KGHDR and SFDVKD. Individual cDNA molecules received unique molecular identifiers in the library. Each CDR3 protein is one row after TCRdb ran MiXCR on the RACE reads. The sample contains over 70,000 distinct CDR3 sequences, 7.5% to 9.5% of which appear only once. Time point in this sample: patch test 2, 6 weeks after DPC sensitization. Treatment described: therapeutic diphenylcyclopropenone sensitization with weekly scalp DPC. Prior to application of each patch test, blood was drawn.

This chain links TRBV24-1 with TRBJ2-3; 9 bases fit TRBD1. This receptor was obtained from a woman aged 45-65 years with alopecia areata. Some clones in this sample may be carry-over from other donors' samples. The source was whole blood, collected in connection with sensitization to the hapten diphenylcyclopropenone (DPC). CDR3 nucleotides: TGTGCCACCAGTGAAACAGGGGGCCTCGAAGATACGCAGTATTTT. It is translated as CATSETGGLEDTQYF.